Sequencing of this T cell receptor (beta chain) was carried out in a study of Graves' ophthalmopathy and Graves' hyperthyroidism. Notes on the study in general: Stable hyperthyroidism and ophthalmopathy were told apart by a 13-signature model, which achieved about 90% sensitivity and roughly 80% specificity. With a specificity of roughly 72% and a sensitivity of 60% to 71%, the model predicted ophthalmopathy progression.

The TCR beta CDR3 regions underwent amplification from RNA transcripts. HTBI-primed first-round RT-PCR preceded second-round multiplex PCR. A single record per CDR3 protein comes from TCRdb applying MiXCR to the multiplex PCR reads. The sample consists of hundreds of thousands of distinct CDR3 sequences, 22% of them appearing once. The table lists this clonotype with a few counts. Its antigen is unidentified. This CDR3 contains 15 residues. The V segment lost 0 bases and the J segment 7 bases; nucleotides outside the gene matches: 6. CDR1 and CDR2 from the germline V gene are ENHRY and SYGVKD. Material: peripheral blood. This receptor was obtained from a woman in her late teens or twenties with stable Graves' hyperthyroidism. Some clones in this sample may be carry-over from other donors' samples. The V and J genes are TRBV10-3 and TRBJ1-1, with 9 bases lining up with TRBD1. CDR3 protein: CAISESNRGLFEAFF. The CDR3 nucleotides are TGTGCCATCAGTGAGTCGAACAGGGGGCTTTTTGAAGCTTTCTTT.